These 6 T cell receptor beta chains share one sample of origin, sequenced in a study of CD8+ T cells in alopecia areata. Sequencing used cDNA as its template, made by extracting RNA and reverse transcribing it. Assay used: immunoSEQ multiplex PCR; TCRdb lists only in-frame clones, some missing. Of approximately 210,000 clones listed, 64% are singletons. Treatment specified: oral pan-JAK inhibitor, 5-10 mg twice daily. Specimen: CD4+ T cells sorted from blood, collected at week 4, from a patient treated with tofacitinib. These receptors were collected from a human donor with alopecia areata.

V gene TRBV29-1 combines with J gene TRBJ1-2; 10 bases line up with TRBD1. The germline V gene encodes CDR1 SQVTM and CDR2 ANQGSEA. The ends lost 5 bases at V and 3 bases at J; junction bases unmatched: 6. The CDR3 has 14 amino acids. The CDR3 region is CSVSLGTGDYGYTF. DNA of the CDR3: TGCAGCGTTTCCCTGGGGACAGGGGACTATGGCTACACCTTC.

This clone was observed a handful of times. The chain carries TRBV7-2 and TRBJ2-2; TRBD1 is a possible D gene (6 bases). V was clipped by 5 bases and J by 1 base, with 8 bases between them. This CDR3 region has 14 residues. From germline, CDR1 is SGHTA and CDR2 FQGNSA. This chain's CDR3 is CASSLQGNTGELFF. The CDR3 DNA sequence: TGTGCCAGCAGCCTACAGGGGAACACCGGGGAGCTGTTTTTT.

The chain couples TRBV5-4 to TRBJ2-3, with D perhaps TRBD2 (6 bases). The CDR3 is made up of 16 amino acids. With 4 bases removed from V and 2 bases from J, the gap between germline ends came to 17 bases. Germline V gene lookup returns CDR1 SGHNT and CDR2 YYREEE (reference sequence). CDR3 amino acids: CASSAGMGGFTDTQYF. CDR3 sequence (DNA): TGTGCCAGCAGCGCCGGCATGGGGGGATTCACAGATACGCAGTATTTT.

The chain uses TRBV18 and TRBJ2-5, with unresolved D. Germline V gene lookup returns CDR1 KGHSH and CDR2 LQKENI. V lost 0 bases and J 0 bases, leaving 8 bases between the germline ends. The CDR3 extends over 15 amino acids. For the CDR3, the DNA is TGTGCCAGCTCACCACCTCGCGAGTACCAAGAGACCCAGTACTTC. Protein: CASSPPREYQETQYF.

The chain couples TRBV27 to TRBJ1-5; D remains unclear. Germline V gives CDR1 MNHEY, CDR2 SMNVEV (reference sequence). V gave up 3 bases and J gave up 4 bases, with 4 bases separating them. This CDR3 is 12 amino acids long. CDR3 protein: CASSFINQPQHF. The DNA of the CDR3 is TGTGCCAGCAGTTTCATTAATCAGCCCCAGCATTTT.

This chain links TRBV7-6 with TRBJ2-7; D may be TRBD1 (5 bases). V was pared by 5 bases and J by 0 bases, with 14 bases between. The germline CDR1 and CDR2 sequences are SGHVS and FNYEAQ. The CDR3 consists of 15 residues. Here the CDR3 reads CASSPRGGVSYEQYF. In DNA form, the CDR3 reads TGTGCCAGCAGCCCAAGGGGTGGCGTCTCCTACGAGCAGTACTTC.